This TCR beta chain was profiled in a study of Graves' ophthalmopathy and Graves' hyperthyroidism. Study-wide results and caveats: Blood shared most expanded thyroid clonotypes above 0.001 frequency.

The CDR3 runs to 13 residues. Germline-derived CDR1 and CDR2 are MNHNS and SASEGT. The V and J ends lost 5 bases and 0 bases respectively, with 7 bases between them. This clonotype was found many times. Its matching antigen is unknown. The study amplified TCR beta CDR3 regions using RNA transcripts. Second-round multiplex PCR came after a first-round RT-PCR that employed HTBI primers. TCRdb redid the calling of the multiplex PCR reads with MiXCR, one entry per CDR3 protein. There are a few hundred thousand distinct CDR3 sequences in the sample; over 20% occur only once, and approximately 3% lies in the top ten. Patients were excluded if they had other autoimmune diseases or uncontrolled infections, and likewise if pregnancy or lactation applied.

This chain connects TRBV6-1 to TRBJ2-5; D remains ambiguous. Sequenced: peripheral blood. This TCR derives from a woman aged 18-30 years with stable Graves' hyperthyroidism. CDR3: CASSPNHQETQYF. CDR3 nucleotides: TGTGCCAGCAGTCCTAACCACCAAGAGACCCAGTACTTC.